Given below is one T cell receptor beta chain in context. These data originate in a study of cytomegalovirus exposure and HLA in healthy donors. This CDR3 region has 14 residues. Deletions cut 0 bases from V and 4 bases from J, with 9 bases between. From germline, CDR1 is ENHRY and CDR2 SYGVKD. PCR amplification relied on 60 Vbeta primers (plus 13 Jbeta primers). Only in-frame clones appear in the TCRdb table, and some are missing; sequencing was by immunoSEQ multiplex PCR. The sample holds 100,000 to 150,000 clones, over 65% seen once. The source is a man aged 30 to 39 in good health and CMV-seronegative. The chain combines TRBV10-3 with TRBJ2-5; D remains unclear. The sequencing input was PBMCs. CDR3 DNA sequence: TGTGCCATCAGTGAGTCGGGCCCCCCAGAGACCCAGTACTTC. Its translation is CAISESGPPETQYF.